This record covers a single TCR beta chain. This sample is drawn from a study of blood T cell repertoires in COVID-19. Study overall: Acute-phase and convalescent COVID-19 samples originated in the United States, Italy and Spain. In each case, the material was cDNA or gDNA derived from T cells, B-cell-depleted T cells, or PBMCs.

Authors' analysis steps: The assay estimated nucleated cells by amplifying reference gene primers. Produced via immunoSEQ multiplex PCR; TCRdb's table is partial and in-frame only. Clonal size and the V and J genes are those of that table, whereas D and trimming came from the DNA. The sample includes fewer than 150,000 clones, roughly 80% of them seen just once. Self-reported history from a screening survey and questionnaire set each donor's cohort. V lost 4 bases and J lost 8; bases outside the gene matches: 12. This CDR3 comprises 15 residues. CDR1 MNHEY and CDR2 SMNVEV come from the germline V gene (reference sequence).

This receptor was identified in a man aged 30 to 39 who had recovered from COVID-19. The rearrangement joins TRBV27 to TRBJ1-2; 8 bases line up with TRBD1. The sample taken for sequencing was PBMCs or T cells enriched from blood (not recorded which). CDR3 nucleotide sequence: TGTGCCAGCAGTTCCCGACAGGGGATTATAGAAGGCTACACCTTC. Protein sequence: CASSSRQGIIEGYTF.